This T cell receptor (beta chain) was sequenced for a study of cytomegalovirus exposure and HLA in healthy donors. Use of 60 Vbeta and 13 Jbeta primers characterized the PCR. Produced via immunoSEQ multiplex PCR; TCRdb's table is partial and in-frame only. The data contain nearly 110,000 clones, around 72% of them singletons. This clone occurred once. Germline CDR1 is MNHEY and CDR2 is SVGAGI. CDR3 length: 14 amino acids. The germline V and J ends were trimmed by 4 bases and 6 bases, with 14 bases remaining between them. The chain couples TRBV6-5 to TRBJ2-3; TRBD1 might be the D (6 bases). The source of this sequence is a woman aged 40 to 50 in good health and CMV-seropositive. Specimen: PBMCs. DNA of the CDR3: TGTGCCAGCAGTTCCCTGAGGGGGAGCGATACGCAGTATTTT. It encodes CASSSLRGSDTQYF.